The TCR beta chain under discussion was sequenced for a study of kidney transplant recipient with SARS-CoV-2 infection. Using its own MiXCR run on the reads, TCRdb lists one record per CDR3 protein. Here the sample spans under 250,000 distinct CDR3 sequences, under 30% being singletons. CDR1 DFQATT and CDR2 SNEGSKA come from the germline V gene (reference sequence). This CDR3 is 15 amino acids long. The germline V and J ends were trimmed by 0 bases and 0 bases, with 9 bases remaining between them. This clonotype was observed many times. This specimen was a blood sample, taken at baseline and on day 111 from a kidney transplant recipient. The TCR was taken from a male patient aged 25 to 39 who had COVID-19 and was a kidney transplant recipient. Certain T cells may be donor cells from the graft. The chain joins TRBV20-1 to TRBJ2-4; D is ambiguous. CDR3 in amino acids: CSAREARLAKNIQYF. The CDR3, as DNA: TGCAGTGCTAGAGAGGCTAGACTAGCCAAAAACATTCAGTACTTC.